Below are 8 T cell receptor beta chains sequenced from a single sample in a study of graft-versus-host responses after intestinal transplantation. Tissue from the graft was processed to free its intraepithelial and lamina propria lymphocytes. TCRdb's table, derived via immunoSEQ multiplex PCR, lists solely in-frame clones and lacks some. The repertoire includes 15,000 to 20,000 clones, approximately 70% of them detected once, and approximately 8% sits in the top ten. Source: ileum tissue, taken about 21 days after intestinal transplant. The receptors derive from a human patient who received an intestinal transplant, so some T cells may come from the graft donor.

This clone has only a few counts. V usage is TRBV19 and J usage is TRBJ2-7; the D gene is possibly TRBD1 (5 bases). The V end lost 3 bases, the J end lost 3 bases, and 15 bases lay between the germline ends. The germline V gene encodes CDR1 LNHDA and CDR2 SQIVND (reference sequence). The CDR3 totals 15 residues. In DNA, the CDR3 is TGTGCCAGTAGTATTCGGGTGTGGGGCTACTACGAGCAGTACTTC. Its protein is CASSIRVWGYYEQYF.

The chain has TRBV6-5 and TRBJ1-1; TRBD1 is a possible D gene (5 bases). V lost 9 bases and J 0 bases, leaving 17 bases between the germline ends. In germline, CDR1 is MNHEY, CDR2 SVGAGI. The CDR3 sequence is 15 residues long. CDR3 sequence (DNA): TGTGCCAGTATTTCACATAGACAGATGAACACTGAAGCTTTCTTT. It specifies CASISHRQMNTEAFF.

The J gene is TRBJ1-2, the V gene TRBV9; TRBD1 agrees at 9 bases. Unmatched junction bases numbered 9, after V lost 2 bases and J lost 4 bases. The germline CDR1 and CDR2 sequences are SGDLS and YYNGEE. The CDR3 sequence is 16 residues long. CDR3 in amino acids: CASSVAKTGGGYGYTF. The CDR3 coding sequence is TGTGCCAGCAGCGTGGCAAAGACAGGGGGTGGCTATGGCTACACCTTC.

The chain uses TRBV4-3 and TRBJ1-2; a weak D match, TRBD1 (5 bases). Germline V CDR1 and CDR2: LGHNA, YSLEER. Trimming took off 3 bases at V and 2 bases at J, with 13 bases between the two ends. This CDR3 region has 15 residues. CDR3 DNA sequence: TGCGCCAGCAGCCATGTGGGGGGGGGAAACTATGGCTACACCTTC. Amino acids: CASSHVGGGNYGYTF.

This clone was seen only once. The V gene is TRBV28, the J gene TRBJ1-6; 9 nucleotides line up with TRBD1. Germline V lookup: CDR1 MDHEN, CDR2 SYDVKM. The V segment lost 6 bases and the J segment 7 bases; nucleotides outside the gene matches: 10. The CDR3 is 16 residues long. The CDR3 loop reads CASRRLGQGRNSPLHF. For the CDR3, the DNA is TGTGCCAGCAGACGACTGGGACAGGGAAGGAATTCACCCCTCCACTTT. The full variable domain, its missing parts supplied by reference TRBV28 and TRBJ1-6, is DVKVTQSSRYLVKRTGEKVFLECVQDMDHENMFWYRQDPGLGLRLIYFSYDVKMKEKGDIPEGYSVSREKKERFSLILESASTNQTSMYLCASRRLGQGRNSPLHFGNGTRLTVT.

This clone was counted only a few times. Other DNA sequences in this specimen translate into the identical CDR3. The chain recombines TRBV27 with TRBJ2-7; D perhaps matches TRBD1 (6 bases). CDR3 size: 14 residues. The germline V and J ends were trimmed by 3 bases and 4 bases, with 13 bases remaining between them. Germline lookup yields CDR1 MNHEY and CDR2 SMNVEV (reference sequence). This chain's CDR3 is CASSFGRGPYEQYF. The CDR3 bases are TGTGCCAGCAGTTTTGGCAGGGGACCTTACGAGCAGTACTTC.

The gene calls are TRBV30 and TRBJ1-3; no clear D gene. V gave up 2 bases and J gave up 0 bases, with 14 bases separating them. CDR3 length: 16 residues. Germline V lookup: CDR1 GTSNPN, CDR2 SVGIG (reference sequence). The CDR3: CAWSFTGRHSGNTIYF. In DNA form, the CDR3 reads TGTGCCTGGAGTTTCACCGGCCGACACTCTGGAAACACCATATATTTT. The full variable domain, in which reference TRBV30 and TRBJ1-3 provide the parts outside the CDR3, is SQTIHQWPATLVQPVGSPLSLECTVEGTSNPNLYWYRQAAGRGLQLLFYSVGIGQISSEVPQNLSASRPQDRQFILSSKKLLLSDSGFYLCAWSFTGRHSGNTIYFGEGSWLTVV.

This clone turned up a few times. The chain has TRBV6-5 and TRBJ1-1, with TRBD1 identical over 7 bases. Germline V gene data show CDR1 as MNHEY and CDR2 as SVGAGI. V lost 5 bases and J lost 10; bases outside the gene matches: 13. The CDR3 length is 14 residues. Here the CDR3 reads CASSGSTGKKGAFF. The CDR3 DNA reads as TGTGCCAGCAGTGGCTCGACAGGGAAAAAAGGAGCTTTCTTT.